This T cell receptor beta chain was captured in a study of T cell responses to AZD1222 COVID-19 vaccine. The study, taken as a whole, reports: Receipt of two AZD1222 doses was followed by a rise in Spike-specific TCR breadth and depth. A mostly white British donor set with more females was recruited, and clonal diversity was possibly underestimated.

With respect to this clone: Its antigen is as yet unknown.

V was pared by 8 bases and J by 4 bases, with 13 bases between. The CDR3 runs to 13 residues. Per the germline V gene, CDR1 is SGDLS and CDR2 is YYNGEE. Assay: immunoSEQ multiplex PCR; the TCRdb copy retains only in-frame clones and omits some. The profile shows approximately 110,000 clones, 70% to 90% of them singletons. The receptor's source is an adult who received the AZD1222 COVID-19 vaccine. The sequenced sample was peripheral blood, obtained 28 days after the second AZD1222 dose. V is TRBV9 and J is TRBJ1-3, with D unclear. The CDR3 DNA reads TGTGCCAGTAAAGGGAAAGCCGGAAACACCATATATTTT. It yields the protein CASKGKAGNTIYF.